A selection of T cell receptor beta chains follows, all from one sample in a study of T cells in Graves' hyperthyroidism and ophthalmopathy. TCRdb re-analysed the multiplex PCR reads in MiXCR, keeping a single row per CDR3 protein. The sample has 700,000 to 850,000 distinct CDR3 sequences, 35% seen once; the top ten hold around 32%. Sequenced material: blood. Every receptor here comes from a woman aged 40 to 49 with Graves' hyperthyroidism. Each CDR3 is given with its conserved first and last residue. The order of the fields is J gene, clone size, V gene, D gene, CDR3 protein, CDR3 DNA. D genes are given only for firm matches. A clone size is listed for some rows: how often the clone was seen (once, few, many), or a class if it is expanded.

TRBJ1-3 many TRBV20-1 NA CSARWPGGNTIYF TGCAGTGCTAGATGGCCAGGAGGAAACACCATATATTTT
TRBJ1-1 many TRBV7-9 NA CASSLGQGTTEAFF TGTGCCAGCAGCTTGGGTCAGGGGACCACTGAAGCTTTCTTT
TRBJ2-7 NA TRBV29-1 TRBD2 CSVDGLAGGSYEQYF TGCAGCGTTGACGGACTAGCGGGAGGGTCTTACGAGCAGTACTTC
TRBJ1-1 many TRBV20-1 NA CSARDLRSPEAFF TGCAGTGCTAGAGATTTGAGGTCCCCTGAAGCTTTCTTT
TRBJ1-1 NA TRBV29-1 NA CSSDTEAFF TGCAGCTCCGACACTGAAGCTTTCTTT
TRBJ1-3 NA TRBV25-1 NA CASRDTGSGNTIYF TGTGCCAGCAGGGATACTGGGTCAGGAAACACCATATATTTT
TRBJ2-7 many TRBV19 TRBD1 CASSGQGLEEQYF TGTGCCAGTAGCGGACAGGGCCTAGAGGAGCAGTACTTC
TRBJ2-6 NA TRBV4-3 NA CASSQVWGAPGANVLTF TGCGCCAGCAGCCAAGTTTGGGGAGCCCCTGGGGCCAACGTCCTGACTTTC
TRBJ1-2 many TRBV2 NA CASSEYRREYGYTF TGTGCCAGCAGTGAATATCGCAGGGAATATGGCTACACCTTC
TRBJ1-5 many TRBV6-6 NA CASRSTQGNQPQHF TGTGCCAGCCGGTCCACCCAGGGGAATCAGCCCCAGCATTTT
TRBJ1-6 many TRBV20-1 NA CSARDTGSRSYNSPLHF TGCAGTGCTAGAGATACGGGTAGTCGCTCCTATAATTCACCCCTCCACTTT
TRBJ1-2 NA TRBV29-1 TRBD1 CSVVTGGYGYTF TGCAGCGTAGTTACAGGGGGCTACGGCTACACCTTC
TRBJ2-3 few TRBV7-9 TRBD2 CASSDGRDTQYF TGTGCCAGCAGCGACGGGAGGGATACGCAGTATTTT
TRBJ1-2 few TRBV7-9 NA CASSPLRAGAYGYTF TGTGCCAGCAGCCCCCTCCGCGCCGGGGCCTATGGCTACACCTTC
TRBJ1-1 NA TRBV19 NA CASSRRQGTEAFF TGTGCCAGTAGTAGGAGGCAGGGGACTGAAGCTTTCTTT
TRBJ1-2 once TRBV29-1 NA CSVESRNYGYTF TGCAGCGTTGAATCCCGGAACTATGGCTACACCTTC
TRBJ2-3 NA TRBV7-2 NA CASSFKTDTQYF TGTGCCAGCAGCTTTAAAACAGATACGCAGTATTTT
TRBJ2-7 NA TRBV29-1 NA CSVDGQGYEQYF TGCAGCGTTGATGGGCAGGGTTACGAGCAGTACTTC
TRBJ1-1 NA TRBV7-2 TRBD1 CASSLTGTAMNTEAFF TGTGCCAGCAGCTTAACCGGGACAGCTATGAACACTGAAGCTTTCTTT
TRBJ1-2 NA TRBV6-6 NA CASSYSLRGGYTF TGTGCCAGCAGTTATTCCCTTAGGGGTGGCTACACCTTC
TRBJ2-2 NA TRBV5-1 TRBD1 CASLQGVHTGELFF TGCGCCAGCCTACAGGGGGTGCACACCGGGGAGCTGTTTTTT
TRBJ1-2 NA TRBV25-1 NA CASSEGPQGRNGYTF TGTGCCAGCAGTGAAGGGCCGCAGGGCAGGAATGGCTACACCTTC
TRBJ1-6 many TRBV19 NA CASSFLGSPLHF TGTGCCAGTAGTTTTCTCGGTTCACCCCTCCACTTT
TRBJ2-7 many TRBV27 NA CASSLSRRADTYEQYF TGTGCCAGCAGTTTAAGTCGTCGTGCGGATACCTACGAGCAGTACTTC
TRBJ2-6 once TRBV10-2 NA CASSDAGGANVLTF TGCGCCAGCAGTGACGCCGGGGGAGCCAACGTCCTGACTTTC
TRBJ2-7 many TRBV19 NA CASTPGTGEQYF TGTGCCAGTACTCCCGGGACCGGCGAGCAGTACTTC
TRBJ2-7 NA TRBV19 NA CASSLRGRGTTSYEQYF TGTGCCAGTAGTTTAAGGGGACGCGGGACAACTTCCTACGAGCAGTACTTC
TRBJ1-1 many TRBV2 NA CASGQHTEAFF TGTGCCAGCGGACAGCACACTGAAGCTTTCTTT
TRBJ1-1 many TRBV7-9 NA CASSLVAPPLNTEAFF TGTGCCAGCAGCTTAGTGGCCCCGCCACTGAACACTGAAGCTTTCTTT
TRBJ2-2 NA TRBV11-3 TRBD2 CASSLGGLAGVPGELFF TGTGCCAGCAGCTTAGGAGGGCTAGCGGGAGTGCCCGGGGAGCTGTTTTTT
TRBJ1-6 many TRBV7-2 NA CASSLESGGRSPLHF TGTGCCAGCAGCTTAGAGAGCGGGGGGAGATCACCCCTCCACTTT
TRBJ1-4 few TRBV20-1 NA CSAREIGAGSNEKLFF TGCAGTGCTAGAGAAATTGGCGCAGGAAGTAATGAAAAACTGTTTTTT
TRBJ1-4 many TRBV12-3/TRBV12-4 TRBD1 CASSQGGWEKLFF TGTGCCAGCAGCCAGGGGGGCTGGGAAAAACTGTTTTTT
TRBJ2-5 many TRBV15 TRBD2 CATSLGLAVQETQYF TGTGCCACCAGTCTAGGACTAGCGGTCCAAGAGACCCAGTACTTC
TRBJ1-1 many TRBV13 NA CASSRGSDLNTEAFF TGTGCCAGCAGCCGCGGGTCAGACCTGAACACTGAAGCTTTCTTT
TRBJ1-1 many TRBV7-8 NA CASSPRARTEAFF TGTGCCAGCAGCCCCCGGGCCCGCACTGAAGCTTTCTTT
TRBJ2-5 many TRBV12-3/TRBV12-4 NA CASSLNRKGETQYF TGTGCCAGCAGTTTAAACAGGAAAGGGGAGACCCAGTACTTC